The 17 T cell receptor beta chains listed next were all sequenced from one sample in a study of radiation and T cells in renal cell carcinoma. The sample's time point: blood 2 weeks post-SBRT. As to treatment: 15 Gy SBRT to primary tumor, nephrectomy 4 weeks later. Here immunoSEQ multiplex PCR was the method, and the copy in TCRdb shows in-frame clones only, minus some. Of about 130,000 clones in the sample, 80% to 90% are singletons; the top ten hold around 1.8%. The specimen comprised blood, sampled from a patient whose treatment included radiotherapy and nephrectomy. These receptor sequences come from a woman aged 55-69 years with renal cell carcinoma.

The chain recombines TRBV7-2 with TRBJ2-1, with 7 bases identical to TRBD1. Unmatched junction bases numbered 4, after V lost 5 bases and J lost 6 bases. The CDR3 spans 13 residues. Germline values: CDR1 SGHTA, CDR2 FQGNSA. The chain's CDR3 is CASSPYRGNEQFF. The CDR3 bases are TGTGCCAGCAGCCCTTACAGGGGCAATGAGCAGTTCTTC.

The rearrangement links TRBV4-2 to TRBJ2-5; D may be TRBD1 (6 bases). CDR3 length: 15 residues. Germline loops: CDR1 LGHNA, CDR2 YNFKEQ. V gave up 1 base and J gave up 5 bases, with 14 bases separating them. The CDR3, as DNA: TGTGCCAGCAGCCAAGGGGTGGGGGCTCTCGAGACCCAGTACTTC. This gives the protein CASSQGVGALETQYF.

This clone has just one count. This CDR3 is also generated by other DNA sequences in the sample. The chain uses TRBV7-9 and TRBJ2-7; no firm D call. Trimming cost V 0 bases and J 3 bases, with 6 bases left between them. Per the germline V gene, CDR1 is SEHNR and CDR2 is FQNEAQ (reference sequence). This CDR3 comprises 13 residues. The CDR3 region is CASSLAGFYEQYF. The CDR3 nucleotides read TGTGCCAGCAGCTTAGCGGGATTCTACGAGCAGTACTTC.

The chain links TRBV2 to TRBJ1-2, with 8 bases lining up with TRBD1. Germline V lookup: CDR1 SNHLY, CDR2 FYNNEI. CDR3 length: 14 amino acids. J was trimmed by 5 bases and V by 7 bases; bases with no gene match: 9. The CDR3 sequence: CASTMTGDSYGYTF. CDR3 sequence (DNA): TGTGCCAGCACCATGACAGGGGATTCGTATGGCTACACCTTC.

The chain recombines TRBV4-3 with TRBJ1-2; D is uncertain. Germline V gives CDR1 LGHNA, CDR2 YSLEER. The length of the CDR3 is 15 residues. The V end lost 0 bases, the J end lost 4 bases, and 12 bases lay between the germline ends. CDR3 region: CASSQEFQDFYGYTF. The CDR3 bases are TGCGCCAGCAGCCAAGAATTCCAGGACTTCTATGGCTACACCTTC.

The chain employs TRBV5-5 and TRBJ1-3, with 8 bases that match TRBD1. The trim removed 3 bases at V and 4 bases at J, leaving 3 bases unmatched. The germline CDR1 and CDR2 sequences are SGHKS and YYEKEE (reference sequence). This CDR3 region has 14 residues. In DNA form, the CDR3 reads TGTGCCAGCAGCTGGGGACAGGCGGGAAACACCATATATTTT. Amino acid sequence: CASSWGQAGNTIYF.

The chain recombines TRBV4-2 with TRBJ1-2, with no clear D. This CDR3 is 16 amino acids long. Trimming stripped 7 bases from V and 2 bases from J, with 20 bases between. Germline-derived CDR1 and CDR2 are LGHNA and YNFKEQ. The CDR3 sequence: CASKPHGGEQNYGYTF. DNA for the CDR3: TGTGCCAGCAAACCCCACGGCGGAGAGCAGAACTATGGCTACACCTTC.

V and J are TRBV6-6 and TRBJ1-4; the match to TRBD1 covers 9 bases. V shed 2 bases, J shed 7 bases, and the junction held 5 bases outside the gene matches. The germline CDR1 and CDR2 sequences are MNHNY and SVGAGI (reference sequence). The CDR3 consists of 15 residues. The CDR3 is CASSYTTGGTEKLFF. The CDR3 nucleotides read TGTGCCAGCAGTTACACAACAGGGGGCACTGAAAAACTGTTTTTT.

V usage is TRBV28 and J usage is TRBJ1-4, with 8 bases that match TRBD1. Losses at the gene ends were 5 bases for V and 8 bases for J; bases not matched to a gene: 13. This CDR3 is 16 amino acids long. Germline V gives CDR1 MDHEN, CDR2 SYDVKM. This CDR3 is CASSAPNAGGTEKLFF. As DNA, the CDR3 is TGTGCCAGCAGTGCACCCAACGCAGGGGGCACGGAAAAACTGTTTTTT.

The rearrangement joins TRBV18 to TRBJ1-5; D unclear. Trimming left V 4 bases short and J 0 bases short, with 7 bases between. Germline CDR1 KGHSH, CDR2 LQKENI. There are 14 residues in the CDR3. CDR3 protein: CASSRDGSNQPQHF. The CDR3 DNA reads TGTGCCAGCTCACGGGATGGTAGCAATCAGCCCCAGCATTTT.

This chain joins TRBV6-7 and TRBJ2-3; 7 bases are shared with TRBD1. TRBV6-7 is classed as an ORF, of uncertain function. V was pared by 8 bases and J by 2 bases, with 7 bases of the junction left unmatched. CDR3 length: 14 amino acids. CDR3 in amino acids: CASLGQSFTDTQYF. CDR3 nucleotides: TGTGCCAGCCTGGGACAGTCTTTCACAGATACGCAGTATTTT.

The chain combines TRBV2 with TRBJ1-1, with 8 bases identical to TRBD1. The CDR3 is 14 amino acids. With V trimmed by 2 bases and J by 4 bases, 3 bases remained unmatched. The germline V gene has CDR1 SNHLY and CDR2 FYNNEI. The CDR3 spells CASSERTGRTEAFF. In nucleotides, the CDR3 is TGTGCCAGCAGTGAAAGGACAGGGCGCACTGAAGCTTTCTTT.

The rearrangement joins TRBV6-1 to TRBJ2-7; 12 bases agree with TRBD2. J lost 4 bases, V lost 4 bases, and 8 bases had no gene match. This CDR3 comprises 16 residues. Germline CDR1 MNHNS, CDR2 SASEGT. In nucleotides, the CDR3 is TGTGCCAGCAGTGGTATCTCTAGCGGGAGGGGGTACGAGCAGTACTTC. This translates into CASSGISSGRGYEQYF.

The sample holds a few counts of this clone. The chain uses TRBV5-1 and TRBJ2-2, with 8 bases lining up with TRBD1. Per germline, CDR1 SGHRS and CDR2 YFSETQ. J gave up 4 bases and V 1 base, and 3 bases lay outside the gene matches. The length of the CDR3 is 15 residues. The DNA for the CDR3 is TGCGCCAGCAGCTTGACAGGGGGTGGCACCGGGGAGCTGTTTTTT. This gives the protein CASSLTGGGTGELFF.

J is TRBJ2-3 and V is TRBV7-9; TRBD2 aligns across 7 bases. V was pared by 1 base and J by 6 bases, with 4 bases of the junction left unmatched. Germline V gene lookup returns CDR1 SEHNR and CDR2 FQNEAQ (reference sequence). CDR3 size: 14 residues. The CDR3 region has the DNA TGTGCCAGCAGCTTAGGGGTCGGGGGGGATACGCAGTATTTT. Translating it yields CASSLGVGGDTQYF.

This chain joins TRBV6-1 and TRBJ2-5, with 11 bases identical to TRBD2. There are 15 residues in the CDR3. CDR1 and CDR2 from the germline V gene are MNHNS and SASEGT. V shed 8 bases and J 5 bases; nucleotides not matched to a gene: 10. The CDR3 sequence: CASGGVSGRAETQYF. CDR3 DNA sequence: TGTGCCAGCGGGGGGGTTAGCGGGAGGGCCGAGACCCAGTACTTC.

The chain has TRBV6-6 and TRBJ2-2; no firm D call. The germline gives CDR1 MNHNY, CDR2 SVGAGI (reference sequence). Trimming cost V 6 bases and J 1 base, with 12 bases left between them. The CDR3 runs to 15 residues. The CDR3 loop reads CASSRNVLNTGELFF. For the CDR3, the DNA is TGTGCCAGCAGCCGTAATGTCCTGAACACCGGGGAGCTGTTTTTT.